This T cell receptor beta chain was identified during a study of blood T cell repertoires in COVID-19 (dated by TCRdb to about 2020). For context, the study as a whole: Collaborator samples came from the United States, Italy and Spain and covered acute and convalescent phases of COVID-19. The material from the prospective study consisted of cDNA or gDNA derived from T cells, B-cell-depleted T cells, or PBMCs. The dataset comprised deeply sampled blood TCRbeta repertoires from subjects exposed to, actively infected with, or recovered from COVID-19. The repertoires were released in a freely available public database meant as a resource for research on the immune response to SARS-CoV-2. Samples were obtained from the ongoing ImmuneRACE study (first 160 participants) and from 1,200 or so subjects provided by 6 global collaborators. Sample metadata almost always included a de-identified subject ID, COVID-19 status, age in years and sex. HLA class I and class II types, where available, came from metadata supplied by the sample provider rather than from assay-based typing.

Results the study describes overall, beyond this receptor: How much clinical and demographic metadata was included differed by source and by participant, and the metadata was provided uncurated.

V and J lose 3 bases and 4 bases, and a span of 12 bases separates them. There are 14 amino acids in the CDR3, from cysteine to phenylalanine inclusive. The only DNA kept is the CDR3, 42 bases in frame from the first base. CDR1 ENHRY and CDR2 SYGVKD are derived from the germline V gene. Whole blood was collected in K2EDTA tubes by collaborating institutions according to the institutions' own protocols. For TCRbeta analysis, collaborator samples were shipped as frozen whole blood, as isolated PBMCs, or as DNA extracted from either sample type. TCRbeta CDR3 regions were amplified from genomic DNA using the immunoSEQ Assay, a bias-controlled multiplex PCR. The original methods were these. Within the assay, amplification of reference gene primers was used to estimate how many nucleated cells each sample contained. Sequence reads were collapsed and filtered to measure the absolute abundance of every unique TCRbeta CDR3 rearrangement. Productive Simpson clonality was computed per sample as the square root of Simpson's diversity index over productive rearrangements. TCRdb took this table from immuneACCESS and kept in-frame rearrangements with V and J called. Such tables lack part of the clones; where checked against another copy, unresolved V genes explain under half of the gap, and the rest is unexplained. The D gene and trimming were derived from the DNA, and the V and J assignments and clone size from that table. This sample holds some 150,000 clones; 86% were observed only once. 2.5% to 4% of the sample rests with the top ten.

About this clone itself: The antigen it recognizes is unknown. No quality values exist for individual bases; no much larger clone is one base distant.

The origin of this receptor is a man aged 65 to 79 with acute or convalescent COVID-19. The sequenced sample consisted of peripheral blood. The V and J segments used are TRBV10-3 and TRBJ2-5; the D segment cannot be called with confidence. The nucleotide sequence reads as follows: TGTGCCATCAGTGAAGGCGGCCCGGGAGAGACCCAGTACTTC. It encodes CAISEGGPGETQYF.